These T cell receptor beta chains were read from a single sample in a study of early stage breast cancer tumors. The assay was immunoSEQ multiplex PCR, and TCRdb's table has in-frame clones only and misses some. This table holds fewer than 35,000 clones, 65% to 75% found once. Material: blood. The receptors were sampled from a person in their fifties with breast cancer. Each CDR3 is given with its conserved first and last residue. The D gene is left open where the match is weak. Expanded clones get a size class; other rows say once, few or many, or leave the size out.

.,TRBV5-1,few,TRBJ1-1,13,CASSPSLNTEAFF,TGCGCCAGCAGCCCCTCATTGAACACTGAAGCTTTCTTT
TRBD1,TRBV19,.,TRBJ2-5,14,CASSIGQARGTQYF,TGTGCCAGTAGTATTGGACAGGCCCGAGGGACCCAGTACTTC
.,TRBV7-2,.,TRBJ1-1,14,CASSSLSGSTEAFF,TGTGCCAGCAGCTCCCTATCGGGGTCCACTGAAGCTTTCTTT
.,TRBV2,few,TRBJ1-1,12,CAADRAGPEAFF,TGTGCCGCCGACCGCGCTGGGCCTGAAGCTTTCTTT
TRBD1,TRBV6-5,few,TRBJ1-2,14,CASSSNRDRLPYTF,TGTGCCAGCAGTTCTAACCGGGACAGGTTGCCCTACACCTTC
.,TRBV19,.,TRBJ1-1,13,CASSKGPYTEAFF,TGTGCCAGTAGTAAGGGGCCCTACACTGAAGCTTTCTTT
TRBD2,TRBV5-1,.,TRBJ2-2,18,CASSLVPLGGSSTGELFF,TGCGCCAGCAGCTTGGTCCCCCTGGGCGGGAGTAGCACCGGGGAGCTGTTTTTT
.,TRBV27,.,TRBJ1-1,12,CASSSGGREAFF,TGTGCCAGCAGTTCGGGGGGGCGTGAAGCTTTCTTT
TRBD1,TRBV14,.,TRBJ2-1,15,CASSYIGGTYNEQFF,TGTGCCAGCAGCTACATAGGGGGCACCTACAATGAGCAGTTCTTC
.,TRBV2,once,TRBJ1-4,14,CASSEGTGPEKLFF,TGTGCCAGCAGTGAAGGAACAGGGCCTGAAAAACTGTTTTTT
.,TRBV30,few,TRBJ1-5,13,CAWGPGAAQPQHF,TGTGCCTGGGGGCCAGGGGCAGCGCAGCCCCAGCATTTT
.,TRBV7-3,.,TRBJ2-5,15,CASSLNPDRPETQYF,TGTGCCAGCAGCTTAAATCCGGACCGTCCGGAGACCCAGTACTTC